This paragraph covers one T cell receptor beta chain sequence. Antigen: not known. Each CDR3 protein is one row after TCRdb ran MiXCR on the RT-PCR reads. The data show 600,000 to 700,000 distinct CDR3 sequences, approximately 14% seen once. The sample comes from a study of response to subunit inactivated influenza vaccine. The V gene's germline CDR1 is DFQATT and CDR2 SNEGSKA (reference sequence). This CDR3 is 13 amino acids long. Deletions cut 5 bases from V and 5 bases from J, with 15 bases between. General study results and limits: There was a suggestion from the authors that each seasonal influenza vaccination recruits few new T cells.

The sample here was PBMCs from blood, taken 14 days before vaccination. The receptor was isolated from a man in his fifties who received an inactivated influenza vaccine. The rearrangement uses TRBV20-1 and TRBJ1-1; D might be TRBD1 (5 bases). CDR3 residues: CSAVRDLGTEAFF. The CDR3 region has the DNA TGCAGTGCTGTCAGGGACTTGGGAACTGAAGCTTTCTTT.